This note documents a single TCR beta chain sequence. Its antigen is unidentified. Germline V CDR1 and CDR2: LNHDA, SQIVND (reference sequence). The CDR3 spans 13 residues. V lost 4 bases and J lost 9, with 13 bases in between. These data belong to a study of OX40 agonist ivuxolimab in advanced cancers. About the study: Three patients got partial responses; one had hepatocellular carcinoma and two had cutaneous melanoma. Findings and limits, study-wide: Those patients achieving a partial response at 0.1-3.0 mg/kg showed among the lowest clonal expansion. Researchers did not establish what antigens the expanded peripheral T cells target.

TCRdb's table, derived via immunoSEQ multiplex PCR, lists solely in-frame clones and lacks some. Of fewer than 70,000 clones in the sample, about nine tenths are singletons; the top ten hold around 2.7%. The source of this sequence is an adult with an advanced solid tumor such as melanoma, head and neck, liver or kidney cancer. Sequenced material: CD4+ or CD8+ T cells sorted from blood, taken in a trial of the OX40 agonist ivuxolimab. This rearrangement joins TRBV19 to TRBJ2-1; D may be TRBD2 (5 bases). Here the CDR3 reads CASSTYLAGEQFF. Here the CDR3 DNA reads TGTGCCAGTAGTACATACCTAGCCGGTGAGCAGTTCTTC. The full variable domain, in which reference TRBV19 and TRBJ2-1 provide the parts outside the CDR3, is DGGITQSPKYLFRKEGQNVTLSCEQNLNHDAMYWYRQDPGQGLRLIYYSQIVNDFQKGDIAEGYSVSREKKESFPLTVTSAQKNPTAFYLCASSTYLAGEQFFGPGTRLTVL.